The entry that follows covers one T cell receptor beta chain sequence. Its antigen is as yet unknown. This specimen comes from a study of identical twins. Between the trimmed V and J ends, which lost 4 bases and 0 bases, there was a span of 13 bases. The CDR3 has 15 amino acids. Germline loops: CDR1 SGHAT, CDR2 FQNNGV. Whole-study findings and limits: Weaker excess sharing between twins was seen in beta out-of-frame sequences. A lower insertion count was a feature of abundant cord blood beta clonotypes, with no such feature in memory repertoires.

Template switching added a universal primer site, and cDNA bore unique molecular identifiers. TCRdb processed the 5' RACE reads anew with MiXCR; each CDR3 protein has one entry. The sample lists 450,000 to 500,000 distinct CDR3 sequences, 14% occurring once. The same sample was also used in a study of yellow fever vaccine responses in identical twins.

Specimen: CD4+ T cells sorted from blood. The TCR originated in a woman aged 18-29 years in good health. V gene TRBV11-2 combines with J gene TRBJ2-7; weak D call: TRBD1 (6 bases). The CDR3 bases are TGTGCCAGCAGCTCCCTTGGGGGCAGCTCCTACGAGCAGTACTTC. Protein: CASSSLGGSSYEQYF.